Reported below is one T cell receptor beta chain. The PCR made use of 60 Vbeta and 13 Jbeta primers. Here immunoSEQ multiplex PCR was the method, and the copy in TCRdb shows in-frame clones only, minus some. This sample has 150,000 to 200,000 clones, with nearly 80% found just once. The data belong to a study of cytomegalovirus exposure and HLA in healthy donors. The sequenced sample was PBMCs. The sequence came from a man aged 45-60 years in good health and CMV-seropositive.

This CDR3 reads CATEQGDTEAFF. CDR3 in DNA: TGTGCCACCGAACAGGGAGACACTGAAGCTTTCTTT. The J gene is TRBJ1-1, the V gene TRBV15; the D gene is possibly TRBD1 (6 bases). The CDR3 contains 12 residues. V was trimmed by 8 bases and J by 3 bases, leaving 10 bases between them. The germline gives CDR1 LNHNV, CDR2 YYDKDF (reference sequence).